These 15 T cell receptor beta chains came from one sample sequenced in a study of molecular identifiers for immune sequencing clone quantification. TCRdb independently ran MiXCR on the PCR reads; one entry per CDR3 protein. Seen here are some 580,000 distinct CDR3 sequences, around 25% observed once, and the top ten hold about 0.8%. The sequencing input was naive CD8+ T cells from blood, with Jurkat cell RNA spiked in. Subset specified: FACS-sorted CD8+CD4-CCR7+CD45RA+ naive T cells. The origin of the receptors is a human donor in good health. Some libraries in this study had Jurkat cell RNA spiked in.

This clonotype was picked up a small number of times. DNA of the CDR3: TGTGCCAGCACGCCACCAGGGGAGTCCTATGGCTACACCTTC. It specifies CASTPPGESYGYTF. The chain employs TRBV28 and TRBJ1-2; D perhaps matches TRBD1 (6 bases). The CDR3 consists of 14 residues. Germline V lookup: CDR1 MDHEN, CDR2 SYDVKM. The V end lost 7 bases, the J end lost 4 bases, and 16 bases lay between the germline ends.

The sample holds many counts of this clonotype. The rearrangement uses TRBV9 and TRBJ2-3; 7 bases are shared with TRBD2. Germline trimming cut 0 bases from V and 2 bases from J; bases unmatched to any gene: 6. Looked up from germline, CDR1 is SGDLS and CDR2 is YYNGEE. The CDR3 contains 16 residues. CDR3 sequence: CASSVEASGYTDTQYF. The CDR3 region has the DNA TGTGCCAGCAGCGTAGAGGCTAGCGGATACACAGATACGCAGTATTTT. Full variable domain (remainder filled in from reference TRBV9 and TRBJ2-3): DSGVTQTPKHLITATGQRVTLRCSPRSGDLSVYWYQQSLDQGLQFLIQYYNGEERAKGNILERFSAQQFPDLHSELNLSSLELGDSALYFCASSVEASGYTDTQYFGPGTRLTVL.

This clonotype appeared a few times. V gene TRBV30 combines with J gene TRBJ1-4; no definite D call. Germline CDR1 and CDR2: GTSNPN and SVGIG (reference sequence). The CDR3 is made up of 12 amino acids. V was cut by 0 bases and J by 4 bases, with 3 bases left in between. The CDR3 bases are TGTGCCTGGAGTGTGTATAATGAAAAACTGTTTTTT. Translating gives CAWSVYNEKLFF.

This clonotype has a count of ten or more. The rearrangement uses TRBV2 and TRBJ2-5; tentatively, D is TRBD1 or TRBD2 (5 bases each). CDR3 length: 15 residues. Trimming shortened V by 1 base and J by 2 bases, and 11 bases separated the two germline ends. Germline CDR1 is SNHLY and CDR2 is FYNNEI. In DNA form, the CDR3 reads TGTGCCAGCAGTGAAGAAGGTGGGGGTCAAGAGACCCAGTACTTC. This encodes CASSEEGGGQETQYF. Combining the CDR3 with reference TRBV2 and TRBJ2-5 gives the whole variable domain EPEVTQTPSHQVTQMGQEVILRCVPISNHLYFYWYRQILGQKVEFLVSFYNNEISEKSEIFDDQFSVERPDGSNFTLKIRSTKLEDSAMYFCASSEEGGGQETQYFGPGTRLLVL.

This sequence joins TRBV10-3 and TRBJ1-5; weak D call: TRBD1 (5 bases). Germline lookup yields CDR1 ENHRY and CDR2 SYGVKD. Trimming stripped 4 bases from V and 4 bases from J, with 14 bases between. The CDR3 totals 15 residues. The CDR3 protein is CAISVGAELNQPQHF. The CDR3 nucleotides read TGTGCCATCAGTGTTGGGGCAGAACTTAATCAGCCCCAGCATTTT.

This clonotype has at least ten counts. The CDR3 DNA reads TGCAGTGCTAGAGAGGCGAGAATCTATGGCTACACCTTC. It encodes CSAREARIYGYTF. The chain joins TRBV20-1 to TRBJ1-2; D ambiguous. The V gene's germline CDR1 is DFQATT and CDR2 SNEGSKA (reference sequence). The CDR3 extends over 13 amino acids. Deletions cut 0 bases from V and 4 bases from J, with 9 bases between.

In the case of this clonotype: A clone one base away is much larger, so this may be a read error. The chain carries TRBV5-6 and TRBJ2-7; D is ambiguous. The germline V gene encodes CDR1 SGHDT and CDR2 YYEEEE. There are 12 residues in the CDR3. Here the CDR3 DNA reads TGTGCCAGCAGATTGGACGACCTGGAGCAGTACTTC. This gives the protein CASRLDDLEQYF.

There are many counts of this clonotype. V usage is TRBV20-1 and J usage is TRBJ2-7; D gene uncertain. In germline, CDR1 is DFQATT, CDR2 SNEGSKA (reference sequence). The CDR3 consists of 14 residues. Between the trimmed V and J ends, which lost 0 bases and 2 bases, there was a span of 11 bases. CDR3 residues: CSARDLVLTYEQYF. CDR3 bases: TGCAGTGCTAGAGATCTGGTTCTCACCTACGAGCAGTACTTC.

V and J are TRBV28 and TRBJ1-5; 7 bases line up with TRBD1. The germline CDR1 and CDR2 sequences are MDHEN and SYDVKM. The CDR3 loop spans 15 amino acids. Trimming at V came to 6 bases and at J to 2 bases, leaving 7 bases not matched to a gene. Written as DNA, the CDR3 is TGTGCCAGCAGCTACAGGGGTGAGGGCAATCAGCCCCAGCATTTT. Encoded protein: CASSYRGEGNQPQHF.

This sequence joins TRBV12-3 or TRBV12-4 and TRBJ2-3, with no clear D. The CDR3 is made up of 14 amino acids. Trimming left V 2 bases short and J 3 bases short, with 9 bases between. The CDR3 sequence: CASSLLTATDTQYF. The CDR3 bases are TGTGCCAGCAGTTTACTGACCGCAACAGATACGCAGTATTTT.

This clonotype was seen once. This chain joins TRBV4-3 and TRBJ1-1, with 7 bases lining up with TRBD1. V shed 4 bases and J 3 bases; nucleotides not matched to a gene: 5. CDR3 length: 14 residues. From germline, CDR1 is LGHNA and CDR2 YSLEER. CDR3: CASSRRQGYTEAFF. The CDR3 region has the DNA TGCGCCAGCAGCCGACGACAGGGATACACTGAAGCTTTCTTT.

This clonotype has ten or more counts. V usage is TRBV5-4 and J usage is TRBJ2-7; 10 nucleotides agree with TRBD2. Germline values: CDR1 SGHNT, CDR2 YYREEE (reference sequence). The CDR3 covers 15 residues. The junction had 1 base not matched to a gene; V was cut back by 1 base and J by 0 bases. This CDR3 is CASSLIAGGSYEQYF. CDR3 DNA: TGTGCCAGCAGCTTGATAGCGGGGGGCTCCTACGAGCAGTACTTC.

This clonotype was counted a few times. The chain couples TRBV5-1 to TRBJ1-6; possible D gene TRBD1, 5 bases. V was clipped by 5 bases and J by 6 bases, with 15 bases between them. Germline CDR1 and CDR2: SGHRS and YFSETQ. The CDR3 is made up of 15 amino acids. CDR3 coding DNA: TGCGCCAGCAGAACTACAGGCGCTAGTAATTCACCCCTCCACTTT. It specifies CASRTTGASNSPLHF.

This clonotype occurred a few times. V and J are TRBV20-1 and TRBJ2-1; D is unresolved. This CDR3 region has 15 residues. Germline assignment: CDR1 DFQATT and CDR2 SNEGSKA (reference sequence). Trimming took off 2 bases at V and 2 bases at J, with 13 bases between the two ends. Here the CDR3 DNA reads TGCAGTGCTAGAATCTCGGGTGAGCCCTACAATGAGCAGTTCTTC. Protein product: CSARISGEPYNEQFF.

The table lists this clonotype with many counts. V is TRBV28 and J is TRBJ2-2, with D uncertain. Germline assignment: CDR1 MDHEN and CDR2 SYDVKM. The V and J ends lost 3 bases and 5 bases respectively, with 10 bases between them. This CDR3 spans 14 amino acids. CDR3 DNA: TGTGCCAGCAGTTTTCAGGAGATGACCGGGGAGCTGTTTTTT. Its translation is CASSFQEMTGELFF.